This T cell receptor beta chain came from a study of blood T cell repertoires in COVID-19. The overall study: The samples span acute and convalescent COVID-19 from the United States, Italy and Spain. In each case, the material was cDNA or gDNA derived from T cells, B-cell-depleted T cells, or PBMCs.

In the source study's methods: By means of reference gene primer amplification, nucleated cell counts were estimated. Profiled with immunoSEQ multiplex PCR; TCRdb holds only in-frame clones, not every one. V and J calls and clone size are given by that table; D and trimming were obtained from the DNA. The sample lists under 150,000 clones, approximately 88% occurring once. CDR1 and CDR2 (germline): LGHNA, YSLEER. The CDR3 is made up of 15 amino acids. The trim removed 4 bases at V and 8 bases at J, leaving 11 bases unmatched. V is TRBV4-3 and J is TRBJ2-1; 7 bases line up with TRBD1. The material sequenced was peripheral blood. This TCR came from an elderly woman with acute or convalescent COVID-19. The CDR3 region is CASSPWDSLLDEQFF. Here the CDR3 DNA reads TGCGCCAGCAGCCCCTGGGACAGTCTGTTGGATGAGCAGTTCTTC.